A selection of T cell receptor beta chains follows, all from one sample in a study of early T cells in non-severe SARS-CoV-2 infection. MiXCR, run by TCRdb on the 5' RACE reads, gives a single entry per CDR3 protein. Among roughly 40,000 distinct CDR3 sequences, roughly 4.3% were seen once, and the ten largest hold approximately 4.8%. Sample: whole blood. The receptors originated from an adult who was a healthcare worker with PCR-confirmed SARS-CoV-2 infection or an uninfected control (not recorded which). Both conserved end residues are part of each CDR3. D genes are given only for firm matches. Clone size is shown for a subset of rows, as once, few, many or a class of expanded clone.

>many|TRBJ2-1|NA|TRBV5-1
TGCGCCAGCAGCCGGGGACTGAACTACAATGAGCAGTTCTTC
CASSRGLNYNEQFF
>NA|TRBJ2-3|NA|TRBV27
TGTGCCAACAAGCGATACCAGAACAGGGAAGATACGCAGTATTTT
CANKRYQNREDTQYF
>many|TRBJ2-5|TRBD2|TRBV20-1
TGCAGTGCCTTGACTAGCGGGGGCCATGGGGTGGCTTGGACCCAGTACTTC
CSALTSGGHGVAWTQYF
>NA|TRBJ2-5|TRBD2|TRBV20-1
TGCAGTGCTCCACCGGGACTAGCGGGAGACCTCCAAGAGACCCAGTACTTC
CSAPPGLAGDLQETQYF
>many|TRBJ1-6|TRBD1|TRBV4-3
TGCGCCAGCAGCCCACGGACAGGGGAAACGAATTCACCCCTCCACTTT
CASSPRTGETNSPLHF
>many|TRBJ2-2|NA|TRBV11-2
TGTGCCAGCAGCCCAGAAGTGTACACCGGGGAGCTGTTTTTT
CASSPEVYTGELFF
>many|TRBJ2-5|TRBD1|TRBV29-1
TGCAGCGCCGGGGACAGGGGGCGGCAAGAGACCCAGTACTTC
CSAGDRGRQETQYF
>NA|TRBJ2-1|NA|TRBV27
TGTGCCAGCAGTCTCGAACAGGGCCACAATGAGCAGTTCTTC
CASSLEQGHNEQFF
>few|TRBJ1-1|NA|TRBV12-3/TRBV12-4
TGTGCCAGCAGTTCATCCAGGAGGGTAGCTTTCTTT
CASSSSRRVAFF
>few|TRBJ2-3|NA|TRBV11-2
TGTGCCAGCAGCTTGGAAAGAAAAGATACGCAGTATTTT
CASSLERKDTQYF
>few|TRBJ2-5|NA|TRBV3-1
TGTGCCAGCAGCCTTTTGGGGCATGAGACCCAGTACTTC
CASSLLGHETQYF
>many|TRBJ2-3|TRBD2|TRBV7-2
TGTGCCAGCAGAGTCATAGCGGGATTCACAGATACGCAGTATTTT
CASRVIAGFTDTQYF
>many|TRBJ2-3|TRBD1|TRBV7-3
TGTGCCAGCAGCCCCATGCCGGGACAGGGAACAGATACGCAGTATTTT
CASSPMPGQGTDTQYF
>large|TRBJ2-7|NA|TRBV6-5
TGTGCCAGCAGCCTACTCGGGAGTTCGGCCGAGCAGTACTTC
CASSLLGSSAEQYF
>many|TRBJ2-1|TRBD2|TRBV2
TGTGCCAGCAACCGGGAGCTAGCGGGCCACAATGAGCAGTTCTTC
CASNRELAGHNEQFF
>many|TRBJ1-1|NA|TRBV20-1
TGCAGTGCTAGAGATCGTCCGCCTGAAGCTTTCTTT
CSARDRPPEAFF
>few|TRBJ2-7|NA|TRBV30
TGTGCCTGGAGTAGTTTGGACAGCTCCTACGAGCAGTACTTC
CAWSSLDSSYEQYF
>NA|TRBJ1-2|NA|TRBV18
TGTGCCAGCTCACCAGCAGGGCAGGCTTATGGCTACACCTTC
CASSPAGQAYGYTF
>NA|TRBJ1-2|NA|TRBV29-1
TGCAGCGTTAGAACTGACGGAAATCCTAACTATGGCTACACCTTC
CSVRTDGNPNYGYTF
>NA|TRBJ2-1|TRBD1|TRBV5-6
TGTGCCAGCAGCAAGGGACAGCCGAGCTCCTACAATGAGCAGTTCTTC
CASSKGQPSSYNEQFF
>many|TRBJ2-7|NA|TRBV5-5
TGTGCCAGCAGTTCCCAGGGGGGGGCAGCCTACGAGCAGTACTTC
CASSSQGGAAYEQYF
>NA|TRBJ2-7|TRBD1|TRBV30
TGTGCCTGGAGTGCGGGGACAGGGAATAACGAGCAGTACTTC
CAWSAGTGNNEQYF
>NA|TRBJ2-3|TRBD2|TRBV12-3/TRBV12-4
TGTGCCAGCAGTTACCTCTTCGGGGGGGACAGCACAGATACGCAGTATTTT
CASSYLFGGDSTDTQYF
>many|TRBJ1-1|NA|TRBV5-5
TGTGCCAGCAGCTTGAGGCAGGGGCCGAACACTGAAGCTTTCTTT
CASSLRQGPNTEAFF
>NA|TRBJ2-1|TRBD2|TRBV27
TGTGCCAGCAGTTCCACCCGGACTAGCCTCTACAATGAGCAGTTCTTC
CASSSTRTSLYNEQFF
>many|TRBJ2-7|TRBD1|TRBV6-5
TGTGCCAGCAGCCGGACAGGGGTCGAGCAGTACTTC
CASSRTGVEQYF
>many|TRBJ1-1|NA|TRBV7-2
TGTGCCAGCAGCTTAGTGGGGAACACTGAAGCTTTCTTT
CASSLVGNTEAFF
>NA|TRBJ2-3|NA|TRBV2
TGTGCCAGCGGCCTTGCTGGCACAGATACGCAGTATTTT
CASGLAGTDTQYF
>many|TRBJ2-5|NA|TRBV10-3
TGTGCCATCAGTGAGTCTTGGGAGACCCAGTACTTC
CAISESWETQYF
>many|TRBJ2-2|NA|TRBV7-2
TGTGCCAGCAGCCCCCCCGCCGTAGTTAGGGAGCTGTTTTTT
CASSPPAVVRELFF
>few|TRBJ1-1|TRBD1|TRBV12-3/TRBV12-4
TGTGCCAGCAGGATGAACACAGGGGGCAGGAACACTGAAGCTTTCTTT
CASRMNTGGRNTEAFF
>many|TRBJ1-5|NA|TRBV6-5
TGTGCCAGCAGTTACGCGATCAAGCAGCCCCAGCATTTT
CASSYAIKQPQHF
>many|TRBJ1-2|NA|TRBV28
TGTGCCAGCAGTTTAATTTCCGGCAGCAACTATGGCTACACCTTC
CASSLISGSNYGYTF
>NA|TRBJ2-2|TRBD1|TRBV12-3/TRBV12-4
TGTGCCAGCAGCCGGAAAACAGGGGGCTTTGGCACCGGGGAGCTGTTTTTT
CASSRKTGGFGTGELFF
>NA|TRBJ1-1|NA|TRBV11-1
TGTGCCAGCCGTTTTTACGGGAGCACTGAAGCTTTCTTT
CASRFYGSTEAFF
>few|TRBJ1-1|TRBD1|TRBV5-4
TGTGCCAGCAGCAATACCGGGACAGGGTCCACTGAAGCTTTCTTT
CASSNTGTGSTEAFF
>many|TRBJ2-1|TRBD2|TRBV11-1
TGTGCCAGCAGTAGCGGGAGGGCCTACAATGAGCAGTTCTTC
CASSSGRAYNEQFF
>NA|TRBJ2-3|NA|TRBV20-1
TGCAGTGCTAGAATTACTAACAACGATGCGGGTACGCAGTATTTT
CSARITNNDAGTQYF
>many|TRBJ1-6|NA|TRBV7-6
TGTGCCAGCAGCTCAGGACAGAATTCACCCCTCCACTTT
CASSSGQNSPLHF
>many|TRBJ1-5|NA|TRBV20-1
TGCAGTGCTAGAGGTAGCACCAATCAGCCCCAGCATTTT
CSARGSTNQPQHF
>many|TRBJ2-1|NA|TRBV3-1
TGTGCCAGCAGCCAAGTCTACAATGAGCAGTTCTTC
CASSQVYNEQFF
>NA|TRBJ1-4|NA|TRBV3-1
TGTGCCAGCAGCCAGGATAATGAAAAACTGTTTTTT
CASSQDNEKLFF
>many|TRBJ1-4|NA|TRBV12-3/TRBV12-4
TGTGCCAGCAGTGGCAGGGCATGGGGTGGTAAACTGTTTTTT
CASSGRAWGGKLFF
>many|TRBJ1-1|NA|TRBV12-3/TRBV12-4
TGTGCCAGCATAAGGAATGGTTGGGGCACTGAAGCTTTCTTT
CASIRNGWGTEAFF
>NA|TRBJ1-1|NA|TRBV5-6
TGTGCCAGCAGCTTGGTTGCAGGGTCTGAAGCTTTCTTT
CASSLVAGSEAFF
>many|TRBJ2-7|NA|TRBV28
TGTGCCAGCAGTTTAGCCCCGGACTACGAGCAGTACTTC
CASSLAPDYEQYF